A single sample gave rise to the 10 T cell receptor beta chains below, sequenced in a study of T cells in Graves' hyperthyroidism and ophthalmopathy. RNA transcripts gave rise to amplified TCR beta CDR3 regions. A first-round RT-PCR of the TCR CDR3 used the HTBI primer set. From the multiplex PCR reads, TCRdb called clonotypes with MiXCR, one entry per CDR3 protein. The sample records hundreds of thousands of distinct CDR3 sequences, 12% to 15% being singletons. Input material: blood. These receptor sequences come from a woman between 18 and 30 years old with Graves' hyperthyroidism.

This clonotype showed up many times. The chain joins TRBV7-9 to TRBJ2-5; TRBD2 is a possible D gene (5 bases). Trimming pared 5 bases from V and 4 bases from J, leaving 17 bases between. The CDR3 is 15 amino acids. The germline V gene has CDR1 SEHNR and CDR2 FQNEAQ (reference sequence). The CDR3 DNA follows: TGTGCCAGCAGCCCCCTGGGAGCAGAAATAGAGACCCAGTACTTC. It encodes CASSPLGAEIETQYF.

This clonotype was picked up many times. V usage is TRBV6-2 or TRBV6-3 and J usage is TRBJ1-2; tentative D call: TRBD1 (6 bases). CDR1 and CDR2 from the germline V gene are MNHEY and SVGEGT. This CDR3 comprises 14 residues. V was pared by 6 bases and J by 5 bases, with 16 bases between. The CDR3, as DNA: TGTGCCAGCAGGAGACACAGGGAATCTTATGGCTACACCTTC. Protein: CASRRHRESYGYTF.

This clonotype was recorded at least ten times. The V gene is TRBV24-1, the J gene TRBJ1-1; D is unresolved. Trimming removed 3 bases from V and 3 bases from J, with 4 bases in between. Germline CDR1 is KGHDR and CDR2 is SFDVKD. The CDR3 is 12 amino acids. CDR3 loop: CATSDQDTEAFF. The CDR3 coding sequence is TGTGCCACCAGTGATCAGGACACTGAAGCTTTCTTT.

This clonotype occurred a few times. It may be a read error: a sequence one base away is much more abundant. This sequence joins TRBV7-9 and TRBJ2-1; no reliable D call. Deletions cut 3 bases from V and 8 bases from J, with 2 bases between. The germline V gene has CDR1 SEHNR and CDR2 FQNEAQ (reference sequence). The length of the CDR3 is 10 residues. This CDR3 is CASSFDEQFF. CDR3 nucleotides: TGTGCCAGCAGCTTTGATGAGCAGTTCTTC.

The V gene is TRBV20-1, the J gene TRBJ2-1, with TRBD1 matching over 8 bases. J lost 8 bases, V lost 5 bases, and 11 bases had no gene match. There are 14 residues in the CDR3. Germline V lookup: CDR1 DFQATT, CDR2 SNEGSKA (reference sequence). The CDR3 region is CSAELRTGQDEQFF. CDR3 DNA sequence: TGCAGTGCTGAACTCAGGACAGGGCAGGATGAGCAGTTCTTC.

This clonotype was counted many times. The J gene is TRBJ2-7, the V gene TRBV27; 10 positions match TRBD2. The CDR3 covers 15 residues. J lost 5 bases, V lost 4 bases, and 8 bases had no gene match. CDR1 MNHEY and CDR2 SMNVEV come from the germline V gene (reference sequence). CDR3 loop: CASSSHPGLANEQYF. The CDR3 nucleotides read TGTGCCAGCAGTTCGCATCCGGGACTAGCGAACGAGCAGTACTTC.

This clonotype was observed a handful of times. The chain joins TRBV19 to TRBJ2-1; TRBD1 aligns across 8 bases. Trimming removed 6 bases from V and 14 bases from J; junction bases left unmatched: 12. This CDR3 has 13 amino acids. The germline gives CDR1 LNHDA, CDR2 SQIVND (reference sequence). The CDR3 sequence is CASRDRGLSFKFF. The CDR3 bases are TGTGCCAGTAGAGACAGGGGTCTCAGCTTCAAGTTCTTC. Full variable domain (missing parts from reference TRBV19 and TRBJ2-1): DGGITQSPKYLFRKEGQNVTLSCEQNLNHDAMYWYRQDPGQGLRLIYYSQIVNDFQKGDIAEGYSVSREKKESFPLTVTSAQKNPTAFYLCASRDRGLSFKFFGPGTRLTVL.

This clonotype was seen repeatedly, ten times or more. The chain carries TRBV3-1 and TRBJ2-2; 13 bases agree with TRBD2. Germline V gene lookup returns CDR1 LGHDT and CDR2 YNNKEL (reference sequence). CDR3 size: 17 residues. The J segment lost 6 bases and the V segment lost 4 bases, leaving 8 bases of the junction unmatched. CDR3 sequence (DNA): TGTGCCAGCAGCCTCGGACTAGCGGGAGTAGATCCCGGGGAGCTGTTTTTT. Its translation is CASSLGLAGVDPGELFF.

This clonotype occurred many times. V usage is TRBV7-2 and J usage is TRBJ2-3; 7 bases map to TRBD2. V was pared by 3 bases and J by 1 base, with 4 bases of the junction left unmatched. CDR1 is SGHTA, CDR2 FQGNSA, per germline. CDR3 size: 15 residues. CDR3 sequence: CASSFGGSGTDTQYF. The CDR3 coding sequence is TGTGCCAGCAGCTTTGGCGGGAGCGGCACAGATACGCAGTATTTT.

This rearrangement joins TRBV30 to TRBJ1-1; perhaps TRBD1 as D (5 bases). Trimming took off 0 bases at V and 13 bases at J, with 15 bases between the two ends. Germline assignment: CDR1 GTSNPN and CDR2 SVGIG (reference sequence). The CDR3 consists of 12 residues. DNA for the CDR3: TGTGCCTGGAGTGTAAGCCCAGGGAGTGGTTTCTTT. Protein sequence: CAWSVSPGSGFF.